One TCR beta chain is described in this entry. The antigen remains unidentified. The data belong to a study of T-cell memory formation after mild COVID-19. Study context: Largely, the TCR clusters proved donor specific. Overall study results and limits: CD4+ bias marked clones expanding day 15 to 37, unlike balanced contracting clones.

A single record per CDR3 protein comes from TCRdb applying MiXCR to the 5' RACE reads. Here the sample spans 550,000 to 700,000 distinct CDR3 sequences, more than 15% being singletons. The V gene lost 4 bases and the J gene lost 3 bases, with 16 bases spanning the gap. This CDR3 has 16 amino acids. The germline V gene encodes CDR1 SGHRS and CDR2 YFSETQ. The clonotype originates from an adult woman who had mild COVID-19 (a few samples of this study predate the infection). Cell type and time point are not known. The sample taken for sequencing was PBMCs or a T cell subset sorted from them (not recorded which). The rearrangement links TRBV5-1 to TRBJ2-2; TRBD2 is a possible D gene (7 bases). CDR3 bases: TGCGCCAGCAGCCACTCGGGGGGCGCGTACACCGGGGAGCTGTTTTTT. Encoded protein: CASSHSGGAYTGELFF.